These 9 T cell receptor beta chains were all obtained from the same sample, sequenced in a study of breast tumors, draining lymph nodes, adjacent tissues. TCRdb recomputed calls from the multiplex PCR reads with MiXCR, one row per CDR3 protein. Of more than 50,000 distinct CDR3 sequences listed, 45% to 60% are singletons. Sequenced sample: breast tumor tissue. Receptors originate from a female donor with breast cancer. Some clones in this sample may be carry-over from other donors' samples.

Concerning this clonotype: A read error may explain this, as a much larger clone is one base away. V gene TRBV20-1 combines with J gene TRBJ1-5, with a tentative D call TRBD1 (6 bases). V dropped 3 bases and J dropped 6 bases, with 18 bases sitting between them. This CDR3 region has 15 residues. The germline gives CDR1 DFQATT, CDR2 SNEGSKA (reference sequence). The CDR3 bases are TGCAGTGCTAGTCGTAGGGGGTCCCCCACTCAGCCCCAGCATTTT. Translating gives CSASRRGSPTQPQHF.

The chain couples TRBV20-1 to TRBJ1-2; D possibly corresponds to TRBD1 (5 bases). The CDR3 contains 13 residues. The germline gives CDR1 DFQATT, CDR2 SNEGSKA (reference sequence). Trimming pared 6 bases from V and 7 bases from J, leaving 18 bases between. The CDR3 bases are TGCAGTGCCTTAGGATGGCAGGGAAGTGGCTACACCTTC. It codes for CSALGWQGSGYTF.

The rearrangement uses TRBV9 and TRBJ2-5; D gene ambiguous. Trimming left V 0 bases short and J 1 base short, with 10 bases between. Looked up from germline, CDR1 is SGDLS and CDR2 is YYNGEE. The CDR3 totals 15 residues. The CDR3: CASSVAGETQETQYF. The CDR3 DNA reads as TGTGCCAGCAGCGTAGCTGGCGAAACCCAAGAGACCCAGTACTTC.

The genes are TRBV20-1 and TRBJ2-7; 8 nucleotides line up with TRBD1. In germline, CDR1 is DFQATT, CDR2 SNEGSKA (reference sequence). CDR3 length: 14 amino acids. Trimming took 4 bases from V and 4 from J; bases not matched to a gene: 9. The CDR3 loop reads CSATGQGLSYEQYF. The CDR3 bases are TGCAGTGCTACCGGACAGGGCTTATCGTACGAGCAGTACTTC.

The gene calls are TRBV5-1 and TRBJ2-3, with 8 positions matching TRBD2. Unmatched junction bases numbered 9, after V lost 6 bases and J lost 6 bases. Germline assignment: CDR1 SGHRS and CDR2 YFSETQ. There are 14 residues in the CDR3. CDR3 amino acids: CASKILAGPDTQYF. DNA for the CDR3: TGCGCCAGCAAGATATTAGCGGGGCCGGATACGCAGTATTTT.

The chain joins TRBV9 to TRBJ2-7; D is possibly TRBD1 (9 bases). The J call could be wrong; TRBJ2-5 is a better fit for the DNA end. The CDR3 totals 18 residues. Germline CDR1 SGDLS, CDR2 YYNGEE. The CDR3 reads CASSSTGGAVAGCETQYF. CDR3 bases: TGTGCCAGCAGCTCCACAGGGGGCGCGGTAGCGGGATGCGAGACCCAGTACTTC.

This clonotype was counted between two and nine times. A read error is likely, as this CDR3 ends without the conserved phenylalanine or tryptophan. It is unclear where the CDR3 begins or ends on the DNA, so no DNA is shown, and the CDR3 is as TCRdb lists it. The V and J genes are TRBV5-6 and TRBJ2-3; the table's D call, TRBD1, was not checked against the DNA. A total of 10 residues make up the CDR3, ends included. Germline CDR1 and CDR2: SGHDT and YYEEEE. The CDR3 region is CASSTTGQGL.

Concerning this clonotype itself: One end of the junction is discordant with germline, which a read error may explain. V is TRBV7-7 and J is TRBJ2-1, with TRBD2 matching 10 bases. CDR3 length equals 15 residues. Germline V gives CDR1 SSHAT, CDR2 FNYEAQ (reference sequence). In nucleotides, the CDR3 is TGTGCTAGCAGCGCCTACAGCGGGGGGGCGGCTGAGCAGTTCTTC. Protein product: CASSAYSGGAAEQFF. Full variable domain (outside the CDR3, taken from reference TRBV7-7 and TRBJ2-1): GAGVSQSPRYKVTKRGQDVTLRCDPISSHATLYWYQQALGQGPEFLTYFNYEAQPDKSGLPSDRFSAERPEGSISTLTIQRTEQRDSAMYRCASSAYSGGAAEQFFGPGTRLTVL.

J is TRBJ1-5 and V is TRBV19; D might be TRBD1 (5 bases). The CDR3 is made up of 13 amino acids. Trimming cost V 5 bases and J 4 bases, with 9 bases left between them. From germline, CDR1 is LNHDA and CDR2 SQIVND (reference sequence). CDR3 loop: CASSLSGNQPQHF. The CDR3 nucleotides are TGTGCCAGTAGTCTCTCAGGGAATCAGCCCCAGCATTTT. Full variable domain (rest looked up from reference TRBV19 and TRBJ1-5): DGGITQSPKYLFRKEGQNVTLSCEQNLNHDAMYWYRQDPGQGLRLIYYSQIVNDFQKGDIAEGYSVSREKKESFPLTVTSAQKNPTAFYLCASSLSGNQPQHFGDGTRLSIL.